These 12 T cell receptor beta chains were all obtained from the same sample, sequenced in a study of T cell changes during pregnancy in multiple sclerosis. Method: immunoSEQ multiplex PCR; TCRdb's copy keeps in-frame clones and lacks some. The repertoire holds fewer than 40,000 clones, with roughly nine tenths as singletons. The source was CD8+ T cells from peripheral blood mononuclear cells, collected in the first trimester of pregnancy. These receptors came from a female donor with multiple sclerosis, enrolled in a pregnancy study.

The J gene is TRBJ2-7, the V gene TRBV28; 8 bases are a match to TRBD2. The J segment lost 9 bases and the V segment lost 4 bases, leaving 5 bases of the junction unmatched. The CDR3 extends over 12 amino acids. Germline values: CDR1 MDHEN, CDR2 SYDVKM. The CDR3 is CASSSGAGGQYF. In DNA form, the CDR3 reads TGTGCCAGCAGTTCAGGGGCGGGAGGGCAGTACTTC. Looking up the rest from reference TRBV28 and TRBJ2-7 gives the full variable domain: DVKVTQSSRYLVKRTGEKVFLECVQDMDHENMFWYRQDPGLGLRLIYFSYDVKMKEKGDIPEGYSVSREKKERFSLILESASTNQTSMYLCASSSGAGGQYFGPGTRLTVT.

In its sample, this clone ranks as medium-sized. V is TRBV25-1 and J is TRBJ2-7; D ambiguous. Trimming pared 5 bases from V and 5 bases from J, leaving 16 bases between. The CDR3 loop spans 14 amino acids. Germline lookup yields CDR1 MGHDK and CDR2 SYGVNS. This CDR3 reads CASSLLLGLDEQYF. DNA of the CDR3: TGTGCCAGCAGTCTACTACTCGGCCTGGACGAGCAGTACTTC.

The sample holds one count of this clone. The chain links TRBV4-1 to TRBJ2-1; D possibly corresponds to TRBD2 (5 bases). Germline CDR1 is MGHRA and CDR2 is YSYEKL. Trimming removed 1 base from V and 1 base from J, with 17 bases in between. The CDR3 length is 18 residues. Here the CDR3 DNA reads TGCGCCAGCAGCCAAGCCCCCCTAGGGAGCGGTTCCTACAATGAGCAGTTCTTC. Translation: CASSQAPLGSGSYNEQFF.

The chain joins TRBV11-2 to TRBJ1-1; D is ambiguous. Per the germline V gene, CDR1 is SGHAT and CDR2 is FQNNGV. Between the trimmed V and J ends, which lost 5 bases and 3 bases, there was a span of 16 bases. The CDR3 runs to 15 residues. CDR3 in DNA: TGTGCCAGCAGCCCAAGCGGTTGGGAAGACACTGAAGCTTTCTTT. Its protein product is CASSPSGWEDTEAFF.

This rearrangement joins TRBV6-5 to TRBJ1-1; D is possibly TRBD1 (6 bases). Deletions cut 4 bases from V and 2 bases from J, with 11 bases between. Germline loops: CDR1 MNHEY, CDR2 SVGAGI. This CDR3 spans 14 amino acids. In DNA, the CDR3 is TGTGCCAGCAGTTCAGGGGCGGCAAACACTGAAGCTTTCTTT. This translates into CASSSGAANTEAFF.

The chain recombines TRBV28 with TRBJ2-3; D remains unclear. CDR1 and CDR2 (germline): MDHEN, SYDVKM. This CDR3 is 15 amino acids long. V was trimmed by 6 bases and J by 0 bases, leaving 13 bases between them. The CDR3 protein is CASSLRGASTDTQYF. The CDR3 DNA reads TGTGCCAGCAGCCTCCGCGGAGCCAGCACAGATACGCAGTATTTT.

V usage is TRBV19 and J usage is TRBJ1-1, with 7 bases fitting TRBD1. In germline, CDR1 is LNHDA, CDR2 SQIVND (reference sequence). The junction had 6 bases not matched to a gene; V was cut back by 5 bases and J by 0 bases. The CDR3 contains 15 residues. The CDR3 reads CASSLNRGMNTEAFF. CDR3 coding DNA: TGTGCCAGTAGTCTCAACAGGGGTATGAACACTGAAGCTTTCTTT. The full variable domain, in which reference TRBV19 and TRBJ1-1 provide the parts outside the CDR3, is DGGITQSPKYLFRKEGQNVTLSCEQNLNHDAMYWYRQDPGQGLRLIYYSQIVNDFQKGDIAEGYSVSREKKESFPLTVTSAQKNPTAFYLCASSLNRGMNTEAFFGQGTRLTVV.

This rearrangement joins TRBV19 to TRBJ1-5, with D uncertain. CDR1 and CDR2 (germline): LNHDA, SQIVND (reference sequence). The CDR3 covers 14 residues. V was cut by 5 bases and J by 7 bases, with 15 bases left in between. CDR3 amino acids: CASSWAPDDQPQHF. DNA for the CDR3: TGTGCCAGTAGTTGGGCCCCTGACGACCAGCCCCAGCATTTT.

The chain links TRBV28 to TRBJ2-5, with 10 bases lining up with TRBD1. The CDR3 extends over 15 amino acids. The V and J ends lost 5 bases and 7 bases, in that order; junction bases with no gene match: 10. CDR1 is MDHEN, CDR2 SYDVKM, per germline. DNA for the CDR3: TGTGCCAGCAGTAGCCGGGACAGGGGTTTGGGGACCCAGTACTTC. Translated, it gives CASSSRDRGLGTQYF.

This clone is termed medium-sized. The chain is built from TRBV6-1 and TRBJ2-5, with 10 bases aligning to TRBD2. J was trimmed by 0 bases and V by 6 bases; bases with no gene match: 4. This CDR3 region has 15 residues. The V gene's germline CDR1 is MNHNS and CDR2 SASEGT. CDR3 DNA sequence: TGTGCCAGCAGCCGGCTAGCGGGAGACCAAGAGACCCAGTACTTC. Residues: CASSRLAGDQETQYF.

The chain joins TRBV4-2 to TRBJ2-1; D call uncertain. The CDR3 length is 17 residues. From germline, CDR1 is LGHNA and CDR2 YNFKEQ. Trimming removed 3 bases at V and 4 bases at J, with 19 bases between. CDR3 nucleotide sequence: TGTGCCAGCAGCCACCCTCCGGAGAAGAACATTTACAATGAGCAGTTCTTC. Translation gives CASSHPPEKNIYNEQFF.

CDR3 sequence (DNA): TGTGCCAGCAGCTTAAAGGGGGCTACTCCGCTAGAAAAACTGTTTTTT. Translating gives CASSLKGATPLEKLFF. The chain couples TRBV7-9 to TRBJ1-4; TRBD1 matches at 7 bases. There are 16 residues in the CDR3. The germline V gene encodes CDR1 SEHNR and CDR2 FQNEAQ (reference sequence). The V segment lost 2 bases and the J segment 8 bases; nucleotides outside the gene matches: 11.